The 18 T cell receptor beta chains below were found in one sample sequenced in a study of control samples from healthy donors and cancer patients. Clones were sequenced by immunoSEQ multiplex PCR, and TCRdb holds only the in-frame ones, with some missing. The table includes about 89,000 clones, around nine tenths detected once. Sequenced: blood. These receptors were taken from a man aged 25 to 45 in good health.

V is TRBV7-8 and J is TRBJ1-5, with 7 bases matching TRBD1. In germline, CDR1 is SGHVS, CDR2 FQNEAQ. This CDR3 contains 15 residues. With V trimmed by 5 bases and J by 2 bases, 6 bases remained unmatched. The CDR3, as DNA: TGTGCCAGCAGCCCCCGGCAGGGGGGCAATCAGCCCCAGCATTTT. This sequence encodes CASSPRQGGNQPQHF.

This chain joins TRBV5-1 and TRBJ1-2; TRBD1 is a possible D gene (5 bases). Looked up from germline, CDR1 is SGHRS and CDR2 is YFSETQ. This CDR3 comprises 13 residues. Trimming took 5 bases from V and 3 from J, leaving 11 bases between them. The CDR3 loop reads CASRVGTDYGYTF. The CDR3 DNA reads TGCGCCAGCAGGGTCGGGACGGACTATGGCTACACCTTC.

The chain is built from TRBV27 and TRBJ1-1, with D unclear. The CDR3 length is 13 residues. Germline CDR1 MNHEY, CDR2 SMNVEV (reference sequence). V lost 1 base, J lost 4 bases, and 7 bases lay in between. Here the CDR3 reads CASSLWASTEAFF. As DNA, the CDR3 is TGTGCCAGCAGTTTATGGGCGAGCACTGAAGCTTTCTTT.

The chain is built from TRBV18 and TRBJ2-2; 9 nucleotides align to TRBD2. CDR1 is KGHSH, CDR2 LQKENI, per germline. CDR3 length: 18 amino acids. The V segment lost 1 base and the J segment 2 bases; nucleotides outside the gene matches: 8. The CDR3 DNA reads as TGTGCCAGCTCACCACGGTTGACTAGCGGATCAAACACCGGGGAGCTGTTTTTT. Protein product: CASSPRLTSGSNTGELFF.

This sequence joins TRBV4-1 and TRBJ2-2; TRBD1 agrees at 8 bases. This CDR3 has 16 residues. V lost 0 bases, J lost 5 bases, and 5 bases stayed unmatched. CDR1 and CDR2 from the germline V gene are MGHRA and YSYEKL. The CDR3 nucleotides read TGCGCCAGCAGCCAAGAAGCCACAGGGGGTACCGGGGAGCTGTTTTTT. It specifies CASSQEATGGTGELFF.

This sequence joins TRBV24-1 and TRBJ2-2; D is undetermined. V gave up 7 bases and J gave up 8 bases, with 7 bases separating them. The CDR3 is 11 amino acids. Germline V gene sequence: CDR1 KGHDR, CDR2 SFDVKD. The CDR3 DNA follows: TGTGCCACCAGCGTGGCAGGGGAGCTGTTTTTT. This sequence encodes CATSVAGELFF.

This clone was detected only a few times. The chain combines TRBV10-1 with TRBJ1-1, with D unresolved. There are 15 residues in the CDR3. The germline V and J ends were trimmed by 3 bases and 6 bases, with 17 bases remaining between them. The germline V gene has CDR1 WNHNN and CDR2 SYGVQD (reference sequence). This CDR3 is CASSERHSDNPEAFF. CDR3 in DNA: TGCGCCAGCAGTGAACGGCATTCGGATAATCCTGAAGCTTTCTTT.

V and J are TRBV11-2 and TRBJ2-2; either TRBD1 or TRBD2 may supply D (5 bases each). Trimming took 1 base from V and 2 from J, leaving 14 bases between them. This CDR3 spans 17 amino acids. Germline values: CDR1 SGHAT, CDR2 FQNNGV. CDR3 residues: CASSLVGAEGNTGELFF. The DNA of the CDR3 is TGTGCCAGCAGCTTAGTCGGGGCAGAGGGAAACACCGGGGAGCTGTTTTTT.

The V and J genes are TRBV4-1 and TRBJ1-2; D remains ambiguous. V lost 5 bases and J lost 3, with 13 bases in between. This CDR3 has 14 amino acids. The germline V gene has CDR1 MGHRA and CDR2 YSYEKL. The CDR3 DNA reads TGCGCCAGCAGCGACGCTCCAGGAGACTATGGCTACACCTTC. This translates into CASSDAPGDYGYTF.

This chain uses TRBV30 with TRBJ1-1, with D tentatively TRBD1 (6 bases). The CDR3 totals 12 residues. The germline CDR1 and CDR2 sequences are GTSNPN and SVGIG (reference sequence). The V gene lost 4 bases and the J gene lost 3 bases, with 9 bases spanning the gap. The CDR3 spells CAWTKGDTEAFF. The CDR3 nucleotides read TGTGCCTGGACCAAGGGGGACACTGAAGCTTTCTTT. Full variable domain (remainder filled in from reference TRBV30 and TRBJ1-1): SQTIHQWPATLVQPVGSPLSLECTVEGTSNPNLYWYRQAAGRGLQLLFYSVGIGQISSEVPQNLSASRPQDRQFILSSKKLLLSDSGFYLCAWTKGDTEAFFGQGTRLTVV.

The chain links TRBV6-2 or TRBV6-3 to TRBJ1-2, with 8 bases that match TRBD1. The trim removed 2 bases at V and 5 bases at J, leaving 10 bases unmatched. The CDR3 covers 16 residues. Looked up from germline, CDR1 is MNHEY and CDR2 is SVGEGT. For the CDR3, the DNA is TGTGCCAGCAGTTACCCAGGGACAGGAGCCATGTATGGCTACACCTTC. Translation: CASSYPGTGAMYGYTF.

The V call is TRBV29-1, the J call TRBJ1-3; D uncertain. V was cut by 4 bases and J by 4 bases, with 14 bases left in between. This CDR3 contains 14 residues. Germline V gives CDR1 SQVTM, CDR2 ANQGSEA. The CDR3 DNA reads TGCAGCGTTGGTGGGCAAGGGTCCGGAAACACCATATATTTT. The encoded protein is CSVGGQGSGNTIYF.

The V call is TRBV21-1, the J call TRBJ1-3. TRBV21-1 is annotated as a pseudogene. The CDR3 has 18 residues. CDR3 bases: TGTGCCAGCAGCTTCACCCGGCGGGTCCTACTATCTGGAAACACCATATATTTT. It encodes CASSFTRRVLLSGNTIYF.

V and J are TRBV7-8 and TRBJ1-1; D is perhaps TRBD1 (5 bases). Trimming removed 4 bases from V and 1 base from J, with 19 bases in between. From germline, CDR1 is SGHVS and CDR2 FQNEAQ. The CDR3 has 17 residues. The chain's CDR3 is CASSSFPGRQENTEAFF. Written as DNA, the CDR3 is TGTGCCAGCAGCTCGTTTCCGGGGCGGCAGGAGAACACTGAAGCTTTCTTT.

This rearrangement joins TRBV4-1 to TRBJ2-3, with a tentative D call TRBD2 (6 bases). Germline V CDR1 and CDR2: MGHRA, YSYEKL. The CDR3 contains 14 residues. Trimming left V 1 base short and J 6 bases short, with 11 bases between. In nucleotides, the CDR3 is TGCGCCAGCAGCCAAGGGATGGCGGGGGATACGCAGTATTTT. It codes for CASSQGMAGDTQYF.

DNA for the CDR3: TGTGCCAGCAGTGAAGCCGGCAGGGTTTATGGCTACACCTTC. It is translated as CASSEAGRVYGYTF. The rearrangement uses TRBV2 and TRBJ1-2, with D maybe TRBD1 (5 bases). Trimming pared 0 bases from V and 5 bases from J, leaving 10 bases between. This CDR3 is built from 14 residues. The germline CDR1 and CDR2 sequences are SNHLY and FYNNEI.

The genes are TRBV6-5 and TRBJ2-7; D call uncertain. The V end was cut by 3 bases, the J end by 1 base, with 7 bases between. Per germline, CDR1 MNHEY and CDR2 SVGAGI. The CDR3 runs 13 residues. CDR3 residues: CASSYAPSYEQYF. Written as DNA, the CDR3 is TGTGCCAGCAGTTATGCCCCGTCCTACGAGCAGTACTTC.

The genes are TRBV6-1 and TRBJ2-5, with D perhaps being TRBD1 or TRBD2 (7 bases each). V was pared by 6 bases and J by 1 base, with 21 bases between. Germline V gene sequence: CDR1 MNHNS, CDR2 SASEGT. The CDR3 is made up of 17 amino acids. CDR3 sequence (DNA): TGTGCCAGCAGCGAACCCGGCAGGGGGGGACTCCAAGAGACCCAGTACTTC. Translated, it gives CASSEPGRGGLQETQYF.